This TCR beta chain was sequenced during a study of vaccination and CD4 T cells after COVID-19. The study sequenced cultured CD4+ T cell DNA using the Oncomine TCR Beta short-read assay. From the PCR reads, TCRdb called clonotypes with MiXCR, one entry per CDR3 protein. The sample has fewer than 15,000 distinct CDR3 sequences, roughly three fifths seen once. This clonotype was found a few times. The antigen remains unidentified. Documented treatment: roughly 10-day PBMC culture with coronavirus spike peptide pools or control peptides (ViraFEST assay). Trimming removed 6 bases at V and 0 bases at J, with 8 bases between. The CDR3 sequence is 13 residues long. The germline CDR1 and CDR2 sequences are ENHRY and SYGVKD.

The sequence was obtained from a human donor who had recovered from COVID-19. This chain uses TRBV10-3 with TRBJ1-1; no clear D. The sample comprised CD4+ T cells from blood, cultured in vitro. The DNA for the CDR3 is TGTGCCATCAGCCCCTCCATGAACACTGAAGCTTTCTTT. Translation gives CAISPSMNTEAFF.